The 20 T cell receptor beta chains given below trace back to one sample, sequenced in a study of Graves' ophthalmopathy and Graves' hyperthyroidism (dated by TCRdb to the late 2010s). The run used an Illumina HiSeq 2000. TCR beta CDR3 regions were amplified from RNA transcripts for repertoire sequencing. HTBI primers and the Qiagen OneStep RT-PCR kit were used in a first-round RT-PCR, which was followed by a second-round multiplex PCR, size selection and purification. TCRdb itself trimmed the public reads at Q25 with fastp, ran MiXCR and retained productive beta chains. One record per CDR3 amino acid sequence lists the most common genes and DNA. This sample is represented by hundreds of thousands of distinct CDR3 sequences; roughly 21% of them were singletons. The ten largest clones add up to 43% of the sample. Sequenced: peripheral blood. The source of these receptors is a woman in her fifties or sixties with Graves' ophthalmopathy. Donor details come from another sample of the same person, matched by shared clones.

This clonotype was found many times. The V call is TRBV6-1, the J call TRBJ1-1; 8 nucleotides agree with TRBD1. The CDR3 runs 13 residues. The junction had 10 bases not matched to a gene; V was cut back by 6 bases and J by 10 bases. Germline assignment: CDR1 MNHNS and CDR2 SASEGT. The CDR3 coding sequence is TGTGCCAGCAGCCGCGGACAGGGTCGGCGAGCTTTCTTT. Translating gives CASSRGQGRRAFF.

This clonotype was counted between two and nine times. The chain joins TRBV28 to TRBJ1-2, with D perhaps TRBD1 (6 bases). Germline V CDR1 and CDR2: MDHEN, SYDVKM. V lost 5 bases, J lost 8 bases, and 27 bases lay in between. The CDR3 length is 17 residues. This CDR3 is CASSRPLGGAGIKGYTF. CDR3 sequence (DNA): TGTGCCAGCAGTCGCCCATTGGGGGGGGCGGGGATAAAAGGCTACACCTTC.

This clonotype has a handful of counts. The rearrangement joins TRBV28 to TRBJ2-2, with 9 bases matching TRBD2. CDR3 length equals 18 residues. After removal of 4 bases from V and 6 bases from J, the junction contained 15 bases not matched to a gene. Germline V gene sequence: CDR1 MDHEN, CDR2 SYDVKM. Here the CDR3 reads CASSSLGAGGSPSGELFF. The CDR3 DNA follows: TGTGCCAGCAGTTCGCTCGGGGCGGGAGGGAGCCCGTCCGGGGAGCTGTTTTTT.

This clonotype was recorded at least ten times. This chain links TRBV29-1 with TRBJ2-7; 11 positions agree with TRBD1. There are 15 residues in the CDR3. J lost 4 bases, V lost 3 bases, and 8 bases had no gene match. Germline CDR1 reads SQVTM; CDR2 reads ANQGSEA. CDR3 nucleotides: TGCAGCGTTGAGTTGGGACAGGGGGATGAGTACGAGCAGTACTTC. Encoded protein: CSVELGQGDEYEQYF.

This clonotype was detected ten times or more. The rearrangement uses TRBV15 and TRBJ2-5; TRBD1 matches 9 bases. J lost 5 bases, V lost 0 bases, and 7 bases had no gene match. The germline V gene has CDR1 LNHNV and CDR2 YYDKDF (reference sequence). The CDR3 length is 16 residues. The CDR3 DNA follows: TGTGCCACCAGCAGAGATGTTTGGGACAGGGTGGAGACCCAGTACTTC. Translating gives CATSRDVWDRVETQYF.

This clonotype was seen many times. This chain uses TRBV5-1 with TRBJ1-2, with 9 bases lining up with TRBD1. Germline V gene lookup returns CDR1 SGHRS and CDR2 YFSETQ. CDR3 size: 14 residues. J lost 7 bases, V lost 6 bases, and 10 bases had no gene match. The CDR3 protein is CASKGGDREGGYTF. CDR3 in DNA: TGCGCCAGCAAAGGAGGGGACAGGGAAGGTGGCTACACCTTC. The variable domain in full, with the rest retrieved from reference TRBV5-1 and TRBJ1-2, is KAGVTQTPRYLIKTRGQQVTLSCSPISGHRSVSWYQQTPGQGLQFLFEYFSETQRNKGNFPGRFSGRQFSNSRSEMNVSTLELGDSALYLCASKGGDREGGYTFGSGTRLTVV.

This clonotype appeared many times. The rearrangement uses TRBV6-2 or TRBV6-3 and TRBJ2-2, with a weak D call TRBD2 (6 bases). Germline values: CDR1 MNHEY, CDR2 SVGEGT. The CDR3 has 14 amino acids. Deletions cut 7 bases from V and 1 base from J, with 10 bases between. The CDR3 region is CASIGGRNTGELFF. CDR3 DNA: TGTGCCAGCATCGGGGGTCGGAACACCGGGGAGCTGTTTTTT.

This clonotype was detected only once. An end of the junction differs from the germline gene, which may be a read error. The chain links TRBV5-1 to TRBJ2-5; D uncertain. The CDR3 has 12 amino acids. The germline gives CDR1 SGHRS, CDR2 YFSETQ. In DNA form, the CDR3 reads TGCACCAGCAGCTTGTACCAAGAGACCCAGTACTTC. The encoded protein is CTSSLYQETQYF.

This clonotype was counted at least ten times. The chain carries TRBV30 and TRBJ2-7; D may be TRBD2 (5 bases). The germline V gene has CDR1 GTSNPN and CDR2 SVGIG (reference sequence). V was cut by 3 bases and J by 6 bases, with 21 bases left in between. This CDR3 is built from 15 residues. The CDR3, as DNA: TGTGCCTGGAGGGTTCCGGGGTCCCAGAACCCCGAGCAGTACTTC. Its translation is CAWRVPGSQNPEQYF.

The rearrangement joins TRBV29-1 to TRBJ1-2; D is unresolved. V was clipped by 3 bases and J by 3 bases, with 23 bases between them. The germline V gene encodes CDR1 SQVTM and CDR2 ANQGSEA. CDR3 length equals 17 residues. CDR3 amino acids: CSVDVWIVGEVDYGYTF. The CDR3 coding sequence is TGCAGCGTTGATGTTTGGATAGTGGGTGAAGTAGACTATGGCTACACCTTC.

In this sample, this clonotype turned up many times. J is TRBJ1-1 and V is TRBV2, with 7 bases identical to TRBD1. In germline, CDR1 is SNHLY, CDR2 FYNNEI. The V gene end was trimmed by 9 bases and the J gene end by 0 bases; junction bases not matched to a gene: 4. The CDR3 contains 13 residues. The chain's CDR3 is CASKGQMNTEAFF. CDR3 nucleotides: TGTGCCAGTAAGGGACAGATGAACACTGAAGCTTTCTTT.

In this sample, this clonotype turned up many times. This chain links TRBV19 with TRBJ2-5, with 9 positions matching TRBD1. The ends lost 3 bases at V and 5 bases at J; junction bases unmatched: 4. This CDR3 contains 14 residues. The germline CDR1 and CDR2 sequences are LNHDA and SQIVND (reference sequence). In DNA form, the CDR3 reads TGTGCCAGTAGTATTGGGACAGGGTACGAGACCCAGTACTTC. Protein product: CASSIGTGYETQYF.

In its sample, this clonotype was seen many times. V usage is TRBV5-1 and J usage is TRBJ2-5; 10 bases are shared with TRBD2. V was clipped by 7 bases and J by 3 bases; unmatched bases: 6. The CDR3 runs to 14 residues. Germline CDR1 and CDR2: SGHRS and YFSETQ. As DNA, the CDR3 is TGCGCCAGCGACAAGAGCGGGAGGGAAGAGACCCAGTACTTC. Translated: CASDKSGREETQYF.

The chain recombines TRBV28 with TRBJ2-7; a possible D gene is TRBD2 (6 bases). The CDR3 spans 13 residues. From germline, CDR1 is MDHEN and CDR2 SYDVKM. Between the trimmed V and J ends, which lost 6 bases and 2 bases, there was a span of 11 bases. As DNA, the CDR3 is TGTGCCAGCAGCCGGGACTTACCCTACGAGCAGTACTTC. It is translated as CASSRDLPYEQYF.

The J gene is TRBJ1-6, the V gene TRBV28; no clear D. V gave up 5 bases and J gave up 2 bases, with 7 bases separating them. The CDR3 consists of 14 residues. The germline gives CDR1 MDHEN, CDR2 SYDVKM. The CDR3 nucleotides read TGTGCCAGCAGTCTCCATCCCTATAATTCACCCCTCCACTTT. As protein: CASSLHPYNSPLHF.

This clonotype was found many times. The V call is TRBV30, the J call TRBJ1-1; D uncertain. From germline, CDR1 is GTSNPN and CDR2 SVGIG (reference sequence). The V gene lost 6 bases and the J gene lost 4 bases, with 9 bases spanning the gap. This CDR3 comprises 11 residues. The CDR3 DNA reads as TGTGCCTGTCAGCGGGGCACTGAAGCTTTCTTT. It specifies CACQRGTEAFF.

The rearrangement links TRBV20-1 to TRBJ1-6; 10 bases are a match to TRBD1. The germline CDR1 and CDR2 sequences are DFQATT and SNEGSKA (reference sequence). V trimming: 6 bases; J trimming: 10 bases; junction bases outside the gene matches: 15. The CDR3 sequence is 16 residues long. The CDR3, as DNA: TGCAGTGCCGCGGCGGGACAGGGGTCGAGAGGGTCACCCCTCCACTTT. Amino acid sequence: CSAAAGQGSRGSPLHF.

The sample holds many counts of this clonotype. This chain joins TRBV10-3 and TRBJ2-7; no firm D call. The germline V and J ends were trimmed by 2 bases and 0 bases, with 2 bases remaining between them. The CDR3 totals 12 residues. Germline CDR1 reads ENHRY; CDR2 reads SYGVKD. Written as DNA, the CDR3 is TGTGCCATCAGTGAGCTCTCCTACGAGCAGTACTTC. Translating it yields CAISELSYEQYF.

As to this clonotype: A much bigger clone sits one base away, suggesting this may be a read error. V usage is TRBV20-1 and J usage is TRBJ2-7; TRBD2 agrees at 7 bases. Germline V gives CDR1 DFQATT, CDR2 SNEGSKA (reference sequence). This CDR3 comprises 17 residues. The CDR3 spells CSASLPSGGSKVRERYF. The DNA of the CDR3 is TGCAGTGCTAGCCTACCCTCCGGGGGGAGTAAGGTTCGTGAGCGGTACTTC.

This clonotype was observed many times. This sequence joins TRBV12-3 or TRBV12-4 and TRBJ2-1; TRBD2 matches at 9 bases. The V gene end was trimmed by 5 bases and the J gene end by 8 bases; junction bases not matched to a gene: 7. CDR3 length equals 14 residues. The CDR3 region is CASSLLAGLDEQFF. The DNA for the CDR3 is TGTGCCAGCAGTCTCCTAGCGGGACTCGATGAGCAGTTCTTC.